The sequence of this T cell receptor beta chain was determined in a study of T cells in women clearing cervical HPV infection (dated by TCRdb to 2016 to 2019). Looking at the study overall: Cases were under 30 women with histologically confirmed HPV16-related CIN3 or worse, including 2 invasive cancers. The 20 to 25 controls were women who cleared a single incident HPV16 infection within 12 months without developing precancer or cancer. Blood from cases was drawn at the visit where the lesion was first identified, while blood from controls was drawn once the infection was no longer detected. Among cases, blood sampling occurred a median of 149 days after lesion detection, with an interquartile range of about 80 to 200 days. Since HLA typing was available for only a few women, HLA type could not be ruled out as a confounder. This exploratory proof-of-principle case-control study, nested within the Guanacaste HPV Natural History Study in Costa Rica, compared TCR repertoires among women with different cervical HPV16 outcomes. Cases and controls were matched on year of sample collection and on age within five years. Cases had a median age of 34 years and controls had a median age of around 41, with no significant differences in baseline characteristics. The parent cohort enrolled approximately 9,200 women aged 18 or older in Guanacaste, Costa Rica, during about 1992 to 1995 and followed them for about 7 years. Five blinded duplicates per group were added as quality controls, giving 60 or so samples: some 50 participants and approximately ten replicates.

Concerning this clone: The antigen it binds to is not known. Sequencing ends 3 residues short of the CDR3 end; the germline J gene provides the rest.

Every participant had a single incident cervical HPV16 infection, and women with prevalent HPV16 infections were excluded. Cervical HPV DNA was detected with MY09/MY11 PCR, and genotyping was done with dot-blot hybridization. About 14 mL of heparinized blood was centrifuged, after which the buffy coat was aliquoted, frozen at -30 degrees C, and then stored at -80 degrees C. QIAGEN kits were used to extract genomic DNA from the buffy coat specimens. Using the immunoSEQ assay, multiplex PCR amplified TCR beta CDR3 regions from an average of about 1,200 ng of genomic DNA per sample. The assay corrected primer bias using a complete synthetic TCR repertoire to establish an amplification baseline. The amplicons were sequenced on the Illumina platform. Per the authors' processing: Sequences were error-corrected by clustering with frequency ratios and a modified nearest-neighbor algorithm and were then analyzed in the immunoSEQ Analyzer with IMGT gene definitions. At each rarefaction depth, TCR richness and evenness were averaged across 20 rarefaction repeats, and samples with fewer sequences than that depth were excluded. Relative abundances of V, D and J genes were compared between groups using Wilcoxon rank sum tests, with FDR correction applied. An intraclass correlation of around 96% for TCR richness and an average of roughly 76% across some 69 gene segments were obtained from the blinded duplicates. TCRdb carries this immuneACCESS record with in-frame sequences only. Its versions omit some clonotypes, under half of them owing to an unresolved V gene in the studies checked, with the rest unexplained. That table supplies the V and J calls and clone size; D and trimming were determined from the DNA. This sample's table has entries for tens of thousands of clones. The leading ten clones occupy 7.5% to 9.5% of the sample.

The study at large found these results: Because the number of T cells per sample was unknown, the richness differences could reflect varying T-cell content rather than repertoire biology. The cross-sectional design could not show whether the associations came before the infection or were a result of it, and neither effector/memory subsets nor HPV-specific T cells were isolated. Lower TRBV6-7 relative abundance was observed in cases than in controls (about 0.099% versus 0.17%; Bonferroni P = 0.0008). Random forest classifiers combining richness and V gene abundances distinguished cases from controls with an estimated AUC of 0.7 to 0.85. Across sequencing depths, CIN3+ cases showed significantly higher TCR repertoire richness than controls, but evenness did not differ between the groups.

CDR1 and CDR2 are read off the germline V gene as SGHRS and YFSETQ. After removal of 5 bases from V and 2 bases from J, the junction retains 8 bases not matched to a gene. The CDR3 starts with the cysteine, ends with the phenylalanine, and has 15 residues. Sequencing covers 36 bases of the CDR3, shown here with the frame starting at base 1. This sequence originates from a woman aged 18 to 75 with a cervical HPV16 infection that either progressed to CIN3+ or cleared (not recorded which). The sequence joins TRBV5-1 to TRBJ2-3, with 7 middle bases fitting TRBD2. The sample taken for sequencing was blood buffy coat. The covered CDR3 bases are TGCGCCAGCAGATCCACTAGCGCCGTCACAGATACG. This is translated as CASRSTSAVTDT. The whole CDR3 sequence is CASRSTSAVTDTQYF.